The clone carrying this TCR beta chain was picked up a small number of times. Its cognate antigen is unknown. These data are taken from a study of shared clonotypes between healthy human individuals. Study results and caveats: Non-shared clonotypes had lower generation probabilities than clonotypes shared by all four sorted-subset donors.

The method was immunoSEQ multiplex PCR; TCRdb's version includes in-frame clones alone and lacks a portion of them. The data show about 330,000 clones, approximately 79% seen once. The CDR3 sequence is 17 residues long. Germline V gene lookup returns CDR1 SGHTA and CDR2 FQGNSA. V gave up 4 bases and J gave up 8 bases; unmatched junction bases: 12. The sequence came from a man aged 25-45 years in good health. The sequencing sample was made of memory CD4+ T cells sorted from blood. Subset in this sample: CD45RA-negative fraction. The V and J genes are TRBV7-2 and TRBJ2-3; 13 bases are a match to TRBD2. The CDR3 bases are TGTGCCAGCAGCTCCTCGACTAGCGGGAGGACGCCCGGTACGCAGTATTTT. Its translation: CASSSSTSGRTPGTQYF.